What follows is one T cell receptor beta chain and its context. This clonotype was picked up many times. Its antigen target is currently unknown. Base-call qualities are not available, and no considerably larger clone is one nucleotide away. All donors were healthy Caucasians. The twin cohort consisted of three pairs of female monozygotic twins, all aged 18 to 29 years. Miltenyi CD45RO+ enrichment and human naive T-cell isolation kits were used to isolate memory (CD45RO+) and naive T cells from PBMC. Library creation used 5' RACE. Sequencing instrument: Illumina HiSeq 2000. A universal primer binding site was introduced by template switching, and a unique molecular identifier was present in the final cDNA, enabling accurate counting of TCR cDNA molecules. Specific primers in the conserved constant-segment region were used to synthesize first-strand cDNA for the TCR alpha and beta chains. To control for contamination, each cDNA library was double barcoded with a SMART-Mk sample barcode plus Illumina barcodes. TruSeq adapter sequences, together with Illumina sample barcodes, were added in two successive PCR steps. Sequencing of the TCR alpha and beta cDNA libraries was done on the Illumina HiSeq platform using custom primers. Turning to the authors' computational methods: Unique molecular identifiers were extracted from raw reads with MiGEC, and CDR3 positions were determined with MiXCR. For each individual, recombination models were inferred using an EM algorithm with the repgenHMM and IGoR tools. Shared clonotypes were analyzed with the tcR package in R, and sharing was normalized by the product of cloneset sizes. Out-of-frame nonproductive sequences were analyzed to study raw recombination free of thymic and clonal selection effects. Starting from the raw public reads, TCRdb applied fastp trimming at Q25, assembled clones with MiXCR and retained in-frame beta chains. Records with the same CDR3 protein are collapsed into one entry carrying the most frequent genes and DNA. TCRdb, not the authors, supplied the V and J calls. Here the sample has more than 250,000 distinct CDR3 sequences; around 8.8% occur a single time. 2% to 2.5% of the sample rests with the top ten.

The record originates from a study of identical twins (dated by TCRdb to 2016 to 2017). Describing the broader study: The study deep-sequenced TCR alpha and beta repertoires from monozygotic twins, unrelated adults of various ages and cord blood to test whether fetal clonotypes persist. To rule out contamination, replicate twin experiments were performed at different times with different library preparation protocols. The paper's findings and limits, for the study overall: In monozygotic twins, recombination models systematically underestimated out-of-frame TCR alpha sharing, but the models matched the sharing seen between unrelated individuals. Conclusions relied on cross-sectional statistical analysis, since the same donors could not be followed over many years. Abundant cord blood beta clonotypes carried fewer insertions; young adult naive repertoires showed a weaker similar trend, while memory repertoires showed none. Zero-insertion analyses could be partly confounded by invariant T cells such as MAIT and iNKT, though diverse VJ usage argued against such confounding for most clonotypes. Compared with coincidental sharing between unrelated individuals, out-of-frame TCR alpha sequences shared between twins showed an excess of sequences with low generation probability. In beta out-of-frame sequences, excess twin sharing was weaker, because having fewer shared sequences lowered the signal-to-noise ratio.

Ends trimmed: V by 6 bases, J by 5 bases; bases unmatched to a gene: 5. Including cysteine and phenylalanine, the CDR3 has 14 amino acids. The entry retains the CDR3 DNA only, 42 bases that are in frame from base 1. CDR1 and CDR2 were assigned from the germline V gene as ENHRY and SYGVKD. The data were also submitted as part of a second study, on yellow fever vaccine responses in identical twins. The second study reports: According to the authors, in identical twins the way T cells responded to vaccination appeared partly convergent and partly personalized. Focusing on identical twins, the study followed the T cell clones that responded to the vaccine, and did so with precision.

The sequence was collected from a woman between 18 and 29 years old in good health. Source material: memory (CD45RO+) T cells sorted from blood. The sample's cell subset or site, from its label and the paper: CD45RO+ enriched T cells. The receptor chain draws on TRBV10-3 and TRBJ1-5; 9 bases in between match TRBD1. The CDR3 reads as follows: CAISPGQGHQPQHF. The DNA sequence is given as TGTGCCATCAGCCCGGGACAGGGTCATCAGCCCCAGCATTTT.